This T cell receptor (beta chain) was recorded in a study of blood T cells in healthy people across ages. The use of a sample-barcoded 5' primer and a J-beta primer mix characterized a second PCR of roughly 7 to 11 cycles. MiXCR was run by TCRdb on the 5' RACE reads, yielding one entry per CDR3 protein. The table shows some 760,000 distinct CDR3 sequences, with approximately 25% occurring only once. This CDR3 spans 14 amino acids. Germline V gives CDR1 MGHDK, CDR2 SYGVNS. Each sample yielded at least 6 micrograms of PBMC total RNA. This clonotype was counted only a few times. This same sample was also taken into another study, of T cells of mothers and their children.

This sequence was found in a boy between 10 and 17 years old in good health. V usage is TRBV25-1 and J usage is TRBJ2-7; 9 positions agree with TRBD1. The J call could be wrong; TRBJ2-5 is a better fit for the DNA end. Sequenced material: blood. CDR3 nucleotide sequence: TGTGCCAGCAGTGCGGGGACAGGGTTACAGACCCAGTACTTC. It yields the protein CASSAGTGLQTQYF.